This TCR beta chain was observed in a study of control samples from healthy donors and cancer patients. This CDR3 has 14 residues. Germline assignment: CDR1 SGHAT and CDR2 FQNNGV. The V and J ends lost 6 bases and 4 bases respectively, with 12 bases between them. Assay used: immunoSEQ multiplex PCR; TCRdb lists only in-frame clones, some missing. The sample yields 85,000 to 120,000 clones, about 90% seen once. The clonotype comes from a woman aged 18-35 years in good health. The material sequenced was blood. The chain joins TRBV11-2 to TRBJ2-2, with a tentative D call TRBD2 (5 bases). The CDR3 nucleotides are TGTGCCAGCAGTCCCGGGATGGGCACCGGGGAGCTGTTTTTT. Encoded protein: CASSPGMGTGELFF.